This T cell receptor beta chain was observed in a study of cytomegalovirus exposure and HLA in healthy donors. V was shortened by 6 bases and J by 10 bases, with 10 bases between the two germline ends. The germline CDR1 and CDR2 sequences are SNHLY and FYNNEI. This CDR3 has 11 residues. General study findings and limits: Researchers reported in a later analysis that common viral pathogens appeared linked to several top clusters. Analysis performed later showed TCR beta chains linked to HLA being more clonally expanded than equally common others. Accurate predictions that matched the HLA-A and HLA-B alleles of most subjects were reportedly made from TCR beta sequences. The study listed 150 to 200 cytomegalovirus-associated TCR beta chains.

This clone was detected a few times. Its specificity is unknown. PCR used 60 Vbeta primers and 13 Jbeta primers. Here immunoSEQ multiplex PCR was the method, and the copy in TCRdb shows in-frame clones only, minus some. Among some 180,000 clones listed, around 83% were seen once. Sequenced: PBMCs. The TCR originated in a girl aged 2 to 9 in good health and CMV-seropositive. The chain carries TRBV2 and TRBJ2-4, with D perhaps matching TRBD1 (6 bases). The CDR3 reads CASRAQGIQYF. The CDR3, as DNA: TGTGCCAGCAGGGCCCAGGGGATTCAGTACTTC.